The 23 T cell receptor beta chains listed next were all sequenced from one sample in a study of CD8 T cells in ankylosing spondylitis. TCRdb reanalysed the 5' RACE reads using MiXCR and keeps one entry per CDR3 protein. The sample yields 200,000 to 300,000 distinct CDR3 sequences, roughly 32% seen once. Sequenced material: blood, either unsorted or a sorted T cell fraction (not recorded which). The receptors come from a male donor with ankylosing spondylitis or in good health (not recorded which).

This clonotype was detected a few times. The CDR3: CASSRQGENEKLFF. DNA for the CDR3: TGTGCCAGCAGCAGACAGGGGGAAAATGAAAAACTGTTTTTT. This chain joins TRBV12-3 or TRBV12-4 and TRBJ1-4, with 9 positions matching TRBD1. The CDR3 covers 14 residues. The J segment lost 5 bases and the V segment lost 6 bases, leaving 4 bases of the junction unmatched.

V is TRBV7-9 and J is TRBJ1-1; no reliable D call. V lost 5 bases and J lost 2, with 9 bases in between. This CDR3 spans 13 amino acids. Germline CDR1 is SEHNR and CDR2 is FQNEAQ (reference sequence). The chain's CDR3 is CASSPEINTEAFF. The CDR3, as DNA: TGTGCCAGCAGCCCCGAAATCAACACTGAAGCTTTCTTT.

This clonotype was observed a few times. The chain is built from TRBV7-9 and TRBJ2-5, with 9 positions matching TRBD2. V shed 5 bases and J 5 bases; nucleotides not matched to a gene: 3. The CDR3 is 13 amino acids. Germline V gives CDR1 SEHNR, CDR2 FQNEAQ (reference sequence). Written as DNA, the CDR3 is TGTGCCAGCAGCCCTACTAGCGGGGAGACCCAGTACTTC. Translating it yields CASSPTSGETQYF.

The rearrangement uses TRBV9 and TRBJ2-5; 7 nucleotides align to TRBD2. The CDR3 runs to 15 residues. Germline trimming cut 2 bases from V and 4 bases from J; bases unmatched to any gene: 8. Germline values: CDR1 SGDLS, CDR2 YYNGEE. This CDR3 reads CASSVGVGGGETQYF. In nucleotides, the CDR3 is TGTGCCAGCAGCGTCGGGGTTGGCGGGGGAGAGACCCAGTACTTC. The variable domain in full, completed from reference TRBV9 and TRBJ2-5, reads DSGVTQTPKHLITATGQRVTLRCSPRSGDLSVYWYQQSLDQGLQFLIQYYNGEERAKGNILERFSAQQFPDLHSELNLSSLELGDSALYFCASSVGVGGGETQYFGPGTRLLVL.

For the CDR3, the DNA is TGCAGTGCTAGTTCTAGCGGGCCGAACAATGAGCAGTTCTTC. It specifies CSASSSGPNNEQFF. This rearrangement joins TRBV20-1 to TRBJ2-1, with TRBD2 identical over 8 bases. Germline CDR1 is DFQATT and CDR2 is SNEGSKA (reference sequence). The CDR3 is made up of 14 amino acids. V was pared by 3 bases and J by 5 bases, with 6 bases of the junction left unmatched.

The chain joins TRBV12-3 or TRBV12-4 to TRBJ1-2; D unclear. There are 14 residues in the CDR3. V lost 5 bases, J lost 5 bases, and 15 bases lay in between. CDR3 coding DNA: TGTGCCAGCAGTCGCCCCAAAGCCGGGTATGGCTACACCTTC. It specifies CASSRPKAGYGYTF.

This clonotype was seen only a few times. The chain is built from TRBV29-1 and TRBJ2-3, with D perhaps assigned TRBD1 or TRBD2 (5 bases each). Germline V gene data show CDR1 as SQVTM and CDR2 as ANQGSEA. V was pared by 7 bases and J by 10 bases, with 18 bases between. The CDR3 contains 12 residues. CDR3 protein: CSARGVGASQYF. As DNA, the CDR3 is TGCAGCGCCCGAGGGGTGGGAGCCTCGCAGTATTTT.

This clonotype turned up a few times. The chain joins TRBV12-3 or TRBV12-4 to TRBJ2-1, with TRBD2 matching 7 bases. This CDR3 spans 12 amino acids. V lost 5 bases to trimming and J lost 9 bases; unmatched junction nucleotides: 4. In nucleotides, the CDR3 is TGTGCCAGCAGTGGGGGGGTTGGTGAGCAGTTCTTC. Its protein product is CASSGGVGEQFF.

The chain carries TRBV11-2 and TRBJ2-1; TRBD1 might be the D (6 bases). Germline assignment: CDR1 SGHAT and CDR2 FQNNGV. The CDR3 sequence is 13 residues long. V lost 7 bases and J 2 bases, leaving 9 bases between the germline ends. The CDR3 DNA is TGTGCCAGCACGGGACACCCCTACAATGAGCAGTTCTTC. It specifies CASTGHPYNEQFF.

This clonotype appeared once. CDR3: CASSEPSASGGAWVKNIQYF. The CDR3 DNA reads as TGTGCCAGCAGTGAACCCTCTGCTAGCGGGGGGGCCTGGGTCAAAAACATTCAGTACTTC. V is TRBV6-1 and J is TRBJ2-4; 12 bases fit TRBD2. V trimming: 2 bases; J trimming: 3 bases; junction bases outside the gene matches: 14. Germline CDR1 MNHNS, CDR2 SASEGT. This CDR3 spans 20 amino acids.

This clonotype has more than one count but fewer than ten. The V call is TRBV20-1, the J call TRBJ1-1; D is unresolved. The germline V gene encodes CDR1 DFQATT and CDR2 SNEGSKA (reference sequence). Trimming took 7 bases from V and 1 from J, leaving 7 bases between them. The CDR3 loop spans 11 amino acids. In DNA form, the CDR3 reads TGCAGTGGGTTCAAGAACACTGAAGCTTTCTTT. This translates into CSGFKNTEAFF.

The V gene is TRBV9, the J gene TRBJ2-1, with TRBD2 matching over 15 bases. The CDR3 totals 19 residues. V was pared by 4 bases and J by 7 bases, with 15 bases of the junction left unmatched. Germline CDR1 SGDLS, CDR2 YYNGEE. For the CDR3, the DNA is TGTGCCAGCAGCCTTAGAGAAGGACTAGCGGGGGGGCTTGGGAATGAGCAGTTCTTC. Its translation is CASSLREGLAGGLGNEQFF.

The sample holds a few counts of this clonotype. The chain links TRBV3-1 to TRBJ2-1; 10 nucleotides align to TRBD2. With V trimmed by 3 bases and J by 2 bases, 10 bases remained unmatched. CDR3 length equals 18 residues. CDR1 is LGHDT, CDR2 YNNKEL, per germline (reference sequence). The CDR3 DNA is TGTGCCAGCAGCCATAGGGGGCTAGCGGGGGCTACCTACAATGAGCAGTTCTTC. This codes for CASSHRGLAGATYNEQFF.

The chain links TRBV5-5 to TRBJ2-3; 7 bases are a match to TRBD1. Germline CDR1 is SGHKS and CDR2 is YYEKEE (reference sequence). V was clipped by 9 bases and J by 1 base; unmatched bases: 8. The CDR3 contains 14 residues. CDR3 region: CATEGAHRTDTQYF. CDR3 DNA sequence: TGTGCCACCGAGGGGGCGCACCGCACAGATACGCAGTATTTT.

The chain carries TRBV29-1 and TRBJ2-5, with a tentative D call TRBD1 (5 bases). Deletions cut 4 bases from V and 5 bases from J, with 14 bases between. Germline values: CDR1 SQVTM, CDR2 ANQGSEA. The length of the CDR3 is 13 residues. The CDR3 loop is CSVAGRQSETQYF. The CDR3 bases are TGCAGCGTTGCCGGGCGACAGTCGGAGACCCAGTACTTC.

There are many counts of this clonotype. The rearrangement joins TRBV20-1 to TRBJ2-3; D may be TRBD1 or TRBD2 (5 bases each). In germline, CDR1 is DFQATT, CDR2 SNEGSKA (reference sequence). The length of the CDR3 is 15 residues. V was trimmed by 4 bases and J by 3 bases, leaving 17 bases between them. The chain's CDR3 is CSANAREKGTDTQYF. The CDR3 nucleotides read TGCAGTGCTAACGCACGGGAAAAGGGGACAGATACGCAGTATTTT.

A few counts support this clonotype. V is TRBV6-1 and J is TRBJ1-3; TRBD1 might be the D (5 bases). The CDR3 spans 17 residues. V was clipped by 5 bases and J by 0 bases, with 17 bases between them. Germline V gives CDR1 MNHNS, CDR2 SASEGT. In DNA, the CDR3 is TGTGCCAGCAGTCCCTACGACGGACACCTCTCTGGAAACACCATATATTTT. This sequence encodes CASSPYDGHLSGNTIYF.

This clonotype has just a few counts. V usage is TRBV20-1 and J usage is TRBJ2-7; possibly TRBD2 for D (6 bases). This CDR3 has 14 residues. The V gene lost 2 bases and the J gene lost 1 base, with 12 bases spanning the gap. CDR1 and CDR2 from the germline V gene are DFQATT and SNEGSKA (reference sequence). The CDR3 sequence: CSARPGGRSYEQYF. In DNA, the CDR3 is TGCAGTGCTAGACCCGGGGGTAGATCCTACGAGCAGTACTTC.

The rearrangement joins TRBV7-2 to TRBJ2-1; D possibly uses TRBD1 or TRBD2 (5 bases each). The V gene lost 0 bases and the J gene lost 6 bases, with 12 bases spanning the gap. Germline V gene sequence: CDR1 SGHTA, CDR2 FQGNSA. CDR3 length equals 15 residues. The chain's CDR3 is CASSLATGTGNEQFF. The CDR3 region has the DNA TGTGCCAGCAGCTTAGCGACGGGGACCGGCAATGAGCAGTTCTTC.

The V and J genes are TRBV6-5 and TRBJ2-3; possible D gene TRBD1, 6 bases. The V end was cut by 4 bases, the J end by 0 bases, with 17 bases between. Per the germline V gene, CDR1 is MNHEY and CDR2 is SVGAGI. The CDR3 is made up of 17 amino acids. CDR3 region: CASSSLLGADSTDTQYF. The CDR3 DNA is TGTGCCAGCAGTTCCCTCCTGGGGGCCGACAGCACAGATACGCAGTATTTT.

This clonotype came up many times. This sequence joins TRBV5-5 and TRBJ2-1; perhaps TRBD2 as D (5 bases). Germline values: CDR1 SGHKS, CDR2 YYEKEE (reference sequence). This CDR3 has 17 residues. Trimming left V 4 bases short and J 7 bases short, with 24 bases between. The CDR3 loop reads CASSPRNLMGEANEQFF. In DNA, the CDR3 is TGTGCCAGCAGCCCTCGGAATCTTATGGGAGAGGCGAATGAGCAGTTCTTC. Drawing the rest from reference TRBV5-5 and TRBJ2-1, the complete variable domain is DAGVTQSPTHLIKTRGQQVTLRCSPISGHKSVSWYQQVLGQGPQFIFQYYEKEERGRGNFPDRFSARQFPNYSSELNVNALLLGDSALYLCASSPRNLMGEANEQFFGPGTRLTVL.

This clonotype has more than one count but fewer than ten. The chain employs TRBV12-3 or TRBV12-4 and TRBJ2-5, with D possibly matching TRBD1 (6 bases). The length of the CDR3 is 13 residues. Between the trimmed V and J ends, which lost 9 bases and 3 bases, there was a span of 14 bases. CDR3 sequence: CASEGTGKETQYF. The CDR3 nucleotides are TGTGCCAGTGAAGGTACAGGGAAAGAGACCCAGTACTTC.

Only a few counts were recorded for this clonotype. The chain is built from TRBV7-2 and TRBJ2-5, with 8 positions matching TRBD2. CDR3 length: 15 residues. Trimming took 3 bases from V and 5 from J; bases not matched to a gene: 8. Per germline, CDR1 SGHTA and CDR2 FQGNSA. CDR3 sequence (DNA): TGTGCCAGCAGCTTGTTTAGCGGGGACTTGGAGACCCAGTACTTC. This encodes CASSLFSGDLETQYF.